The 30 T cell receptor beta chains below all came from one sample that was sequenced in a study of control samples from healthy donors and cancer patients. Produced via immunoSEQ multiplex PCR; TCRdb's table is partial and in-frame only. The data contain about 160,000 clones, approximately 90% of them seen just once; the ten biggest clones take up 12%. The material sequenced was blood. The receptor set was obtained from a man aged 30-40 years in good health.

For the CDR3, the DNA is TGTGCCAGCAGCCAGGATGTACGGGGGGATAGCAATCAGCCCCAGCATTTT. This sequence encodes CASSQDVRGDSNQPQHF. The chain links TRBV3-1 (or the pseudogene TRBV3-2) to TRBJ1-5; D may be TRBD1 (5 bases). The CDR3 has 17 amino acids. CDR1 LGHDT and CDR2 YNNKEL come from the germline V gene (reference sequence). Trimming took off 3 bases at V and 0 bases at J, with 15 bases between the two ends.

This chain links TRBV7-6 with TRBJ2-3; 10 bases map to TRBD2. The CDR3 extends over 16 amino acids. Germline CDR1 SGHVS, CDR2 FNYEAQ. V trimming: 4 bases; J trimming: 2 bases; junction bases outside the gene matches: 6. CDR3 sequence: CASSSSGLAATDTQYF. CDR3 in DNA: TGTGCCAGCAGCTCCTCCGGACTAGCGGCCACAGATACGCAGTATTTT.

This clone was picked up a small number of times. The rearrangement joins TRBV7-9 to TRBJ1-1; D is undetermined. V lost 1 base and J 5 bases, leaving 14 bases between the germline ends. CDR3 size: 15 residues. CDR1 SEHNR and CDR2 FQNEAQ come from the germline V gene (reference sequence). The CDR3 DNA sequence: TGTGCCAGCAGCTTAGTAGAGGGAAGGAGGACTGAAGCTTTCTTT. Amino acids: CASSLVEGRRTEAFF.

The chain joins TRBV2 to TRBJ1-1, with D unclear. The V gene's germline CDR1 is SNHLY and CDR2 FYNNEI. The CDR3 spans 12 residues. Trimming left V 10 bases short and J 5 bases short, with 14 bases between. The CDR3 reads CATDLGVTEAFF. CDR3 coding DNA: TGTGCCACAGACCTTGGAGTAACTGAAGCTTTCTTT.

The rearrangement links TRBV11-1 to TRBJ2-1; 7 bases fit TRBD2. CDR1 is SGHAT and CDR2 is FQDESV in the germline V gene (reference sequence). V shed 4 bases, J shed 3 bases, and the junction held 9 bases outside the gene matches. CDR3 length: 16 amino acids. CDR3: CASSSNRGGGYNEQFF. The CDR3 DNA is TGTGCCAGCAGCTCGAACCGTGGGGGGGGCTACAATGAGCAGTTCTTC.

This chain connects TRBV28 to TRBJ1-2; D remains unclear. Germline V gene sequence: CDR1 MDHEN, CDR2 SYDVKM. The CDR3 extends over 13 amino acids. Trimming removed 5 bases at V and 14 bases at J, with 21 bases between. This chain's CDR3 is CASSAPGPMGSTF. The CDR3 nucleotides read TGTGCCAGCAGTGCACCGGGCCCTATGGGATCGACCTTC.

This clone appeared once. The chain is built from TRBV5-5 and TRBJ1-2, with TRBD1 identical over 9 bases. Germline V gene sequence: CDR1 SGHKS, CDR2 YYEKEE (reference sequence). Unmatched junction bases numbered 5, after V lost 2 bases and J lost 6 bases. This CDR3 is built from 14 residues. DNA for the CDR3: TGTGCCAGCAGCTTACAGGGGGCAGCCGATGGCTACACCTTC. Amino acid sequence: CASSLQGAADGYTF.

V and J are TRBV7-9 and TRBJ1-2, with D possibly being TRBD1 (6 bases). This CDR3 region has 14 residues. Trimming removed 2 bases at V and 9 bases at J, with 16 bases between. CDR1 SEHNR and CDR2 FQNEAQ come from the germline V gene (reference sequence). The CDR3 sequence is CASSLTVGAISYTF. Written as DNA, the CDR3 is TGTGCCAGCAGCTTAACGGTGGGGGCGATAAGCTACACCTTC.

The chain links TRBV5-1 to TRBJ2-1, with TRBD2 matching over 11 bases. The CDR3 runs to 16 residues. Losses at the gene ends were 5 bases for V and 0 bases for J; bases not matched to a gene: 4. Germline V gives CDR1 SGHRS, CDR2 YFSETQ. The CDR3 loop reads CASRPGTSGSYNEQFF. In nucleotides, the CDR3 is TGCGCCAGCAGACCCGGGACTAGCGGCTCCTACAATGAGCAGTTCTTC.

This rearrangement joins TRBV12-3 or TRBV12-4 to TRBJ1-1; D gene unclear. The CDR3 extends over 13 amino acids. The germline V and J ends were trimmed by 5 bases and 0 bases, with 7 bases remaining between them. As DNA, the CDR3 is TGTGCCAGCAGTCCAGACTTGAACACTGAAGCTTTCTTT. Amino acid sequence: CASSPDLNTEAFF.

The chain recombines TRBV29-1 with TRBJ2-7; 9 positions match TRBD1. This CDR3 is 13 amino acids long. CDR1 is SQVTM and CDR2 is ANQGSEA in the germline V gene. With V trimmed by 4 bases and J by 7 bases, 8 bases remained unmatched. Here the CDR3 reads CSVVRDRVGEQYF. The CDR3 coding sequence is TGCAGCGTTGTGAGGGACAGGGTAGGGGAGCAGTACTTC.

The genes are TRBV15 and TRBJ2-7, with 9 positions matching TRBD1. The CDR3 spans 17 residues. Germline CDR1 is LNHNV and CDR2 is YYDKDF (reference sequence). The J segment lost 2 bases and the V segment lost 0 bases, leaving 8 bases of the junction unmatched. CDR3 in amino acids: CATSRDSGTGSTYEQYF. The CDR3 region has the DNA TGTGCCACCAGCAGAGATAGTGGGACAGGGTCTACCTACGAGCAGTACTTC.

This clone has only a few counts. The sample holds other DNA sequences that translate to the same CDR3. The V gene is TRBV6-5, the J gene TRBJ1-5; no clear D. CDR1 is MNHEY and CDR2 is SVGAGI in the germline V gene. This CDR3 has 13 amino acids. V shed 2 bases and J shed 7 bases, with 9 bases lying between them. CDR3 protein: CASSYGQNQPQHF. The CDR3, as DNA: TGTGCCAGCAGTTACGGCCAGAACCAGCCCCAGCATTTT.

In its sample, this clone was seen once. The V gene is TRBV25-1, the J gene TRBJ2-1, with unresolved D. The V end was cut by 0 bases, the J end by 6 bases, with 0 bases between. Germline-derived CDR1 and CDR2 are MGHDK and SYGVNS. The CDR3 covers 11 residues. The CDR3 is CASSEYNEQFF. The DNA of the CDR3 is TGTGCCAGCAGTGAATACAATGAGCAGTTCTTC.

This clone was counted a single time. CDR3 region: CASSSTTTEPQHF. The CDR3 DNA reads TGTGCCAGCAGCTCTACCACGACGGAGCCCCAGCATTTT. The chain uses TRBV7-9 and TRBJ1-5; D not certain. CDR3 size: 13 residues. Germline V gene sequence: CDR1 SEHNR, CDR2 FQNEAQ (reference sequence). Between the trimmed V and J ends, which lost 4 bases and 8 bases, there was a span of 12 bases.

The chain carries TRBV4-1 and TRBJ1-1, with unresolved D. V gave up 0 bases and J gave up 4 bases, with 12 bases separating them. The CDR3 consists of 15 residues. The germline gives CDR1 MGHRA, CDR2 YSYEKL. The CDR3 DNA follows: TGCGCCAGCAGCCAAGATTTGCCCCTGGGCACTGAAGCTTTCTTT. As protein: CASSQDLPLGTEAFF.

The genes are TRBV7-9 and TRBJ2-7; 12 bases are a match to TRBD1. Germline V CDR1 and CDR2: SEHNR, FQNEAQ (reference sequence). After removal of 5 bases from V and 6 bases from J, the junction contained 14 bases not matched to a gene. The CDR3 sequence is 17 residues long. In DNA, the CDR3 is TGTGCCAGCAGCCCGAATATTCTCCGGGACAGGGGGCGCGAGCAGTACTTC. Its protein is CASSPNILRDRGREQYF. Together with reference TRBV7-9 and TRBJ2-7, the CDR3 gives the full variable domain: DTGVSQNPRHKITKRGQNVTFRCDPISEHNRLYWYRQTLGQGPEFLTYFQNEAQLEKSRLLSDRFSAERPKGSFSTLEIQRTEQGDSAMYLCASSPNILRDRGREQYFGPGTRLTVT.

CDR3: CASSIGGGSDEQFF. The CDR3 DNA sequence: TGTGCCAGTAGTATAGGGGGGGGGAGCGATGAGCAGTTCTTC. The gene calls are TRBV19 and TRBJ2-1; 7 nucleotides agree with TRBD2. Looked up from germline, CDR1 is LNHDA and CDR2 is SQIVND (reference sequence). V lost 1 base, J lost 8 bases, and 5 bases stayed unmatched. The CDR3 runs 14 residues.

The chain is built from TRBV9 and TRBJ1-2; no reliable D call. The CDR3 totals 14 residues. Germline CDR1 and CDR2: SGDLS and YYNGEE. V shed 3 bases and J shed 4 bases, with 13 bases lying between them. The DNA for the CDR3 is TGTGCCAGCAGCGGCACATTTGTTCGCTATGGCTACACCTTC. It is translated as CASSGTFVRYGYTF. The entire variable domain, with the rest obtained from reference TRBV9 and TRBJ1-2, is as follows: DSGVTQTPKHLITATGQRVTLRCSPRSGDLSVYWYQQSLDQGLQFLIQYYNGEERAKGNILERFSAQQFPDLHSELNLSSLELGDSALYFCASSGTFVRYGYTFGSGTRLTVV.

This clone has just a few counts. DNA for the CDR3: TGTGCCAGCAGACGGCGGCTAGCGGGCACAGATACGCAGTATTTT. Protein sequence: CASRRRLAGTDTQYF. V and J are TRBV5-6 and TRBJ2-3; 7 bases agree with TRBD2. The CDR3 spans 15 residues. V trimming: 5 bases; J trimming: 1 base; junction bases outside the gene matches: 7. Germline assignment: CDR1 SGHDT and CDR2 YYEEEE.

This chain links TRBV29-1 with TRBJ2-5; D gene uncertain. Trimming shortened V by 7 bases and J by 2 bases, and 5 bases separated the two germline ends. The CDR3 spans 10 residues. The V gene's germline CDR1 is SQVTM and CDR2 ANQGSEA. The CDR3 DNA is TGCAGCGGTCGACAAGAGACCCAGTACTTC. Protein product: CSGRQETQYF. The complete variable domain, with remaining parts taken from reference TRBV29-1 and TRBJ2-5, reads SAVISQKPSRDICQRGTSLTIQCQVDSQVTMMFWYRQQPGQSLTLIATANQGSEATYESGFVIDKFPISRPNLTFSTLTVSNMSPEDSSIYLCSGRQETQYFGPGTRLLVL.

The chain links TRBV11-2 to TRBJ1-5; D unresolved. CDR3 length: 13 residues. CDR1 and CDR2 (germline): SGHAT, FQNNGV. Trimming left V 5 bases short and J 7 bases short, with 12 bases between. In DNA, the CDR3 is TGTGCCAGCAGCCGGGAGTTACGACAGCCCCAGCATTTT. Translation: CASSRELRQPQHF.

The chain uses TRBV6-6 and TRBJ1-1; a possible D gene is TRBD1 (5 bases). Germline-derived CDR1 and CDR2 are MNHNY and SVGAGI (reference sequence). V was clipped by 6 bases and J by 3 bases, with 11 bases between them. The CDR3 has 13 residues. The CDR3 DNA is TGTGCCAGCAGGAGTCAGGGCTACACTGAAGCTTTCTTT. Translated: CASRSQGYTEAFF.

This chain connects TRBV2 to TRBJ1-6; no reliable D call. CDR3 length equals 11 residues. V was pared by 4 bases and J by 16 bases, with 11 bases between. Germline V gene data show CDR1 as SNHLY and CDR2 as FYNNEI. The CDR3 nucleotides read TGTGCCAGCAGTGGTGGGGAGTCACTCCACTTT. Protein: CASSGGESLHF.

V and J are TRBV6-1 and TRBJ1-2; D is uncertain. Trimming removed 0 bases from V and 2 bases from J, with 7 bases in between. The CDR3 spans 14 residues. CDR1 and CDR2 from the germline V gene are MNHNS and SASEGT. The CDR3 coding sequence is TGTGCCAGCAGTGAAGCGAGAGGGAACTATGGCTACACCTTC. Protein sequence: CASSEARGNYGYTF.

V gene TRBV9 combines with J gene TRBJ2-1; 8 bases line up with TRBD2. Germline values: CDR1 SGDLS, CDR2 YYNGEE. The CDR3 runs 16 residues. V shed 3 bases and J 0 bases; nucleotides not matched to a gene: 5. The CDR3 loop is CASSASGSSSYNEQFF. Here the CDR3 DNA reads TGTGCCAGCAGCGCTAGCGGGTCCAGCTCCTACAATGAGCAGTTCTTC. The complete variable domain, with remaining parts taken from reference TRBV9 and TRBJ2-1, reads DSGVTQTPKHLITATGQRVTLRCSPRSGDLSVYWYQQSLDQGLQFLIQYYNGEERAKGNILERFSAQQFPDLHSELNLSSLELGDSALYFCASSASGSSSYNEQFFGPGTRLTVL.

The chain employs TRBV6-5 and TRBJ1-2; no definite D call. Germline assignment: CDR1 MNHEY and CDR2 SVGAGI. V was cut by 0 bases and J by 8 bases, with 19 bases left in between. The CDR3 loop spans 16 amino acids. CDR3 bases: TGTGCCAGCAGTTACTCTACATCTCAGGCGGCGAAGGGCTACACCTTC. As protein: CASSYSTSQAAKGYTF.

The chain links TRBV6-5 to TRBJ1-5; D might be TRBD1 (6 bases). CDR1 MNHEY and CDR2 SVGAGI come from the germline V gene. V was clipped by 6 bases and J by 0 bases, with 12 bases between them. The CDR3 covers 15 residues. The CDR3 region is CASSWTDYSNQPQHF. The CDR3 DNA is TGTGCCAGCAGCTGGACAGATTATAGCAATCAGCCCCAGCATTTT.

The chain links TRBV7-9 to TRBJ2-1; 11 nucleotides agree with TRBD1. This CDR3 contains 16 residues. Trimming removed 5 bases from V and 6 bases from J; junction bases left unmatched: 9. Germline CDR1 reads SEHNR; CDR2 reads FQNEAQ (reference sequence). CDR3 DNA sequence: TGTGCCAGCAGCCCATATGGACAGGGGGCAGTCAATGAGCAGTTCTTC. It yields the protein CASSPYGQGAVNEQFF.

This clone was recorded only once. CDR3 nucleotides: TGCGCCAGCAGCGAGACTGCTGGGGCCAACGTCCTGACTTTC. Translation gives CASSETAGANVLTF. This chain uses TRBV5-1 with TRBJ2-6, with D unresolved. Per germline, CDR1 SGHRS and CDR2 YFSETQ. Trimming cost V 4 bases and J 2 bases, with 7 bases left between them. The CDR3 has 14 amino acids.